This T cell receptor beta chain was captured in a study of blood T cell repertoires in COVID-19. For the study at large: The United States, Italy and Spain provided the acute and convalescent COVID-19 samples.

Trimming cost V 3 bases and J 11 bases; bases outside gene matches: 15. The CDR3 contains 16 residues. Germline-derived CDR1 and CDR2 are KGHDR and SFDVKD. Original handling: Researchers report that nucleated cell counts were estimated from reference gene primer amplification. This table comes from immunoSEQ multiplex PCR, and its TCRdb copy is limited to in-frame clones, with some not included. V and J calls and clone size are those listed in that table; D and trimming were worked out from the DNA. Here the sample spans over 150,000 clones, 80% being singletons. Sequencing input: PBMCs or T cells enriched from blood (not recorded which). The chain employs TRBV24-1 and TRBJ1-2; 9 bases align to TRBD1. This receptor was taken from a woman in her sixties or seventies who had recovered from COVID-19. CDR3 region: CATSDPRVGQGLGYTF. The CDR3 nucleotides are TGTGCCACCAGTGATCCCCGAGTCGGACAGGGGTTAGGATACACCTTC.